Listed below are T cell receptor beta chains from one sample, sequenced in a study of blood T cells in healthy people across ages. In TCRdb, the 5' RACE reads were re-called with MiXCR into one record per CDR3 protein. The sample records about 1 million distinct CDR3 sequences, under 30% being singletons. This sample also appeared in a second study, on T cells of mothers and their children.

The specimen sequenced was blood. The origin of the receptors is a girl aged 2-15 years in good health. CDR3s include the opening cysteine and the closing phenylalanine or tryptophan. The D gene is left open where the match is weak. Expanded clones are given a class, and other clones once, few, many or no size at all.

clone size: few; D gene: .; J gene: TRBJ1-1; CDR3 length: 13; V gene: TRBV20-1; CDR3 DNA: TGCAGTGCTAGAGTTGTTAGGGACACTGAAGCTTTCTTT; CDR3 protein: CSARVVRDTEAFF
clone size: once; D gene: .; J gene: TRBJ1-1; CDR3 length: 11; V gene: TRBV20-1; CDR3 DNA: TGCAGAGTAGAACAGGGCCCTGAAGCTTTCTTT; CDR3 protein: CRVEQGPEAFF
clone size: .; D gene: .; J gene: TRBJ2-3; CDR3 length: 22; V gene: TRBV11-2; CDR3 DNA: .; CDR3 protein: CASSFYICSASSSGDTTDTQYF
clone size: .; D gene: .; J gene: TRBJ1-4; CDR3 length: 14; V gene: TRBV29-1; CDR3 DNA: TGCAGCGTAAGTGGACGAAATCTCAATGAAAAACTGTTTTTT; CDR3 protein: CSVSGRNLNEKLFF
clone size: .; D gene: TRBD1; J gene: TRBJ1-5; CDR3 length: 16; V gene: TRBV12-3/TRBV12-4; CDR3 DNA: TGTGCCAGCACCTCAAAGGGGACAGGGCTCAATCAGCCCCAGCATTTT; CDR3 protein: CASTSKGTGLNQPQHF
clone size: few; D gene: .; J gene: TRBJ1-4; CDR3 length: 13; V gene: TRBV29-1; CDR3 DNA: TGCAGCGGGGGGACGGCCGAACCTGAAAAACTGTTTTTT; CDR3 protein: CSGGTAEPEKLFF
clone size: .; D gene: .; J gene: TRBJ2-5; CDR3 length: 16; V gene: TRBV24-1; CDR3 DNA: TGTGCCACCAGTGATACCGGGGGCCCTCCTTTGGAGACCCAGTACTTC; CDR3 protein: CATSDTGGPPLETQYF
clone size: .; D gene: .; J gene: TRBJ2-3; CDR3 length: 15; V gene: TRBV4-2; CDR3 DNA: TGTGCCAGCAGCCAAGACTGGGGTCGCACAGATACGCAGTATTTT; CDR3 protein: CASSQDWGRTDTQYF
clone size: .; D gene: .; J gene: TRBJ1-5; CDR3 length: 13; V gene: TRBV5-5; CDR3 DNA: TGTGCCAGCAGCTCGATGGCCGCCCAGCCCCAGCATTTT; CDR3 protein: CASSSMAAQPQHF
clone size: .; D gene: TRBD2; J gene: TRBJ2-3; CDR3 length: 15; V gene: TRBV10-3; CDR3 DNA: TGTGCCATTACCGGGACTAGGCAAGGCACAGATACGCAGTATTTT; CDR3 protein: CAITGTRQGTDTQYF
clone size: .; D gene: .; J gene: TRBJ2-6; CDR3 length: 16; V gene: TRBV12-5; CDR3 DNA: TGTGCTAGTGGTTTGCCCACTACTCCTGGGGCCAACGTCCTGACTTTC; CDR3 protein: CASGLPTTPGANVLTF
clone size: .; D gene: .; J gene: TRBJ1-4; CDR3 length: 13; V gene: TRBV7-9; CDR3 DNA: TGTGCCAGCAGCTTTACATCGGATGAAAAACTGTTTTTT; CDR3 protein: CASSFTSDEKLFF
clone size: .; D gene: .; J gene: TRBJ1-1; CDR3 length: 13; V gene: TRBV5-6; CDR3 DNA: TGTGCCAGCAGCTTGGCCGACGGACTTGAAGCTTTCTTT; CDR3 protein: CASSLADGLEAFF
clone size: few; D gene: .; J gene: TRBJ2-1; CDR3 length: 15; V gene: TRBV12-3/TRBV12-4; CDR3 DNA: TGTGCCAGCAGAATCGCCGGGACTCAGTACAATGAGCAGTTCTTC; CDR3 protein: CASRIAGTQYNEQFF
clone size: .; D gene: .; J gene: TRBJ2-3; CDR3 length: 14; V gene: TRBV11-2; CDR3 DNA: TGTGCCAGCGCCGACAGGAGATACACAGATACGCAGTATTTT; CDR3 protein: CASADRRYTDTQYF
clone size: .; D gene: .; J gene: TRBJ2-5; CDR3 length: 13; V gene: TRBV5-1; CDR3 DNA: TGCGCCAGCAGCTCCCCTGACGGGAGACGTCAGTACTTC; CDR3 protein: CASSSPDGRRQYF
clone size: .; D gene: TRBD2; J gene: TRBJ2-3; CDR3 length: 15; V gene: TRBV2; CDR3 DNA: TGTGCCAGCAGTGAAGAAGCGGGGGGCACAGATACGCAGTATTTT; CDR3 protein: CASSEEAGGTDTQYF
clone size: .; D gene: TRBD1; J gene: TRBJ1-1; CDR3 length: 13; V gene: TRBV6-5; CDR3 DNA: TGTGCCAGCAGTCCACAGGGGGCCTCTGAAGCTTTCTTT; CDR3 protein: CASSPQGASEAFF
clone size: few; D gene: .; J gene: TRBJ1-1; CDR3 length: 12; V gene: TRBV29-1; CDR3 DNA: TGCAGCAGCAATGGTGATGGCTCTGAAGCTTTCTTT; CDR3 protein: CSSNGDGSEAFF
clone size: few; D gene: .; J gene: TRBJ2-5; CDR3 length: 14; V gene: TRBV4-1; CDR3 DNA: TGCGCCAGCAGCAAGGGGGTAGGGCGGGAGACCCAGTACTTC; CDR3 protein: CASSKGVGRETQYF
clone size: few; D gene: .; J gene: TRBJ2-2; CDR3 length: 13; V gene: TRBV5-1; CDR3 DNA: TGCGCCAGCAATCCGGGCGGCGTAGGGGAGCTGTTTTTT; CDR3 protein: CASNPGGVGELFF
clone size: .; D gene: .; J gene: TRBJ1-2; CDR3 length: 11; V gene: TRBV29-1; CDR3 DNA: TGCAGCGTTGAACACGGAGGGAGCTACACCTTC; CDR3 protein: CSVEHGGSYTF
clone size: few; D gene: TRBD1; J gene: TRBJ2-7; CDR3 length: 13; V gene: TRBV29-1; CDR3 DNA: TGCAGCGCAAAGAGGGGACAGTCCTACGAGCAGTACTTC; CDR3 protein: CSAKRGQSYEQYF
clone size: .; D gene: .; J gene: TRBJ1-3; CDR3 length: 17; V gene: TRBV21-1; CDR3 DNA: .; CDR3 protein: CASSPGRGFGSGNTIYF
clone size: few; D gene: .; J gene: TRBJ1-5; CDR3 length: 14; V gene: TRBV12-3/TRBV12-4; CDR3 DNA: TGTGCCAGCAGCCTTTCAGGGCTCTCTCAGCCCCAGCATTTT; CDR3 protein: CASSLSGLSQPQHF
clone size: few; D gene: .; J gene: TRBJ1-2; CDR3 length: 15; V gene: TRBV20-1; CDR3 DNA: TGCAGTGCTAGAAACTCAGCTGGGGTGTACTATGGCTACACCTTC; CDR3 protein: CSARNSAGVYYGYTF
clone size: few; D gene: .; J gene: TRBJ1-1; CDR3 length: 17; V gene: TRBV20-1; CDR3 DNA: TGCAGTGCTAGGAGTTCGGGCCCCGGCGGGCGGAACACTGAAGCTTTCTTT; CDR3 protein: CSARSSGPGGRNTEAFF
clone size: .; D gene: TRBD1; J gene: TRBJ2-7; CDR3 length: 17; V gene: TRBV6-2/TRBV6-3; CDR3 DNA: TGTGCCAGCAGTTACTCGAAGGACAGGGGAAGGCCCTACGAGCAGTACTTC; CDR3 protein: CASSYSKDRGRPYEQYF
clone size: .; D gene: .; J gene: TRBJ2-3; CDR3 length: 16; V gene: TRBV20-1; CDR3 DNA: TGCAGTGCTTACCTGCCGTCGGGACGGGACACAGATACGCAGTATTTT; CDR3 protein: CSAYLPSGRDTDTQYF
clone size: .; D gene: .; J gene: TRBJ1-2; CDR3 length: 14; V gene: TRBV24-1; CDR3 DNA: TGTGCCACCAGGGACACCCAGGAAGGCTGTGGCTACACCTTC; CDR3 protein: CATRDTQEGCGYTF
clone size: few; D gene: .; J gene: TRBJ2-7; CDR3 length: 14; V gene: TRBV4-1; CDR3 DNA: TGCGCCAGCAGCCAATCTATGGGGTATGGCGAGCAGTACTTC; CDR3 protein: CASSQSMGYGEQYF
clone size: .; D gene: TRBD1; J gene: TRBJ2-1; CDR3 length: 16; V gene: TRBV7-2; CDR3 DNA: TGTGCCAGCAGCTCCCTGACAGGGGGAACCTACAATGAGCAGTTCTTC; CDR3 protein: CASSSLTGGTYNEQFF
clone size: few; D gene: .; J gene: TRBJ1-1; CDR3 length: 13; V gene: TRBV7-9; CDR3 DNA: TGTGCCAGCAGAGAAACAGATTACACTGAAGCTTTCTTT; CDR3 protein: CASRETDYTEAFF
clone size: .; D gene: .; J gene: TRBJ1-1; CDR3 length: 13; V gene: TRBV29-1; CDR3 DNA: TGCAGCGTCCTTAGGGCCATGAACACTGAAGCTTTCTTT; CDR3 protein: CSVLRAMNTEAFF
clone size: .; D gene: .; J gene: TRBJ2-4; CDR3 length: 12; V gene: TRBV29-1; CDR3 DNA: TGCAGCGTTGAAGTACATGCGGACATTCAGTACTTC; CDR3 protein: CSVEVHADIQYF
clone size: .; D gene: .; J gene: TRBJ2-1; CDR3 length: 13; V gene: TRBV28; CDR3 DNA: TGTGCCAGCAGTCCTTACTACTACAATGAGCAGTTCTTC; CDR3 protein: CASSPYYYNEQFF
clone size: .; D gene: .; J gene: TRBJ2-3; CDR3 length: 13; V gene: TRBV29-1; CDR3 DNA: TGCAGCGGAAAGGGGCTACTCACAGATACGCAGTATTTT; CDR3 protein: CSGKGLLTDTQYF
clone size: few; D gene: TRBD2; J gene: TRBJ2-5; CDR3 length: 14; V gene: TRBV7-3; CDR3 DNA: TGTGCCAGCAGTCTAGCGGGAGGAGTTGAGACCCAGTACTTC; CDR3 protein: CASSLAGGVETQYF
clone size: .; D gene: TRBD1; J gene: TRBJ2-7; CDR3 length: 15; V gene: TRBV4-3; CDR3 DNA: TGCGCCAGCAGCCAAGCGGGACAGGGATCCTACGAGCAGTACTTC; CDR3 protein: CASSQAGQGSYEQYF
clone size: few; D gene: .; J gene: TRBJ2-6; CDR3 length: 13; V gene: TRBV20-1; CDR3 DNA: TGCAGTGCCGGCCCGAGTGGGGCCAACGTCCTGACTTTC; CDR3 protein: CSAGPSGANVLTF
clone size: once; D gene: TRBD1; J gene: TRBJ2-1; CDR3 length: 14; V gene: TRBV12-3/TRBV12-4; CDR3 DNA: TGTGCCAGCAGGGGGACAGGGGGCGGAAATGAGCAGTTCTTC; CDR3 protein: CASRGTGGGNEQFF
clone size: few; D gene: .; J gene: TRBJ1-1; CDR3 length: 12; V gene: TRBV24-1; CDR3 DNA: TGTGCCACCAGTGGGGCAGACACTGAAGCTTTCTTT; CDR3 protein: CATSGADTEAFF
clone size: few; D gene: TRBD1; J gene: TRBJ1-6; CDR3 length: 15; V gene: TRBV6-5; CDR3 DNA: TGTGCCACCAAACTGGAGGACAGGGAATTTCCACCCCTCCACTTT; CDR3 protein: CATKLEDREFPPLHF
clone size: .; D gene: TRBD1; J gene: TRBJ1-2; CDR3 length: 17; V gene: TRBV7-2; CDR3 DNA: TGTGCCAGCAGCATATCCCCTCTCATCGGGACAGGGGGTGGCTACACCTTC; CDR3 protein: CASSISPLIGTGGGYTF
clone size: few; D gene: TRBD2; J gene: TRBJ2-3; CDR3 length: 15; V gene: TRBV29-1; CDR3 DNA: TGCAGCGTTGTAGGCGCGGGACTAGCAGAAGATACGCAGTATTTT; CDR3 protein: CSVVGAGLAEDTQYF
clone size: .; D gene: .; J gene: TRBJ2-1; CDR3 length: 13; V gene: TRBV29-1; CDR3 DNA: TGCAGCGTTGAAGATGGTCGCGCGGATGAGCAGTTCTTC; CDR3 protein: CSVEDGRADEQFF
clone size: .; D gene: .; J gene: TRBJ1-5; CDR3 length: 15; V gene: TRBV12-3/TRBV12-4; CDR3 DNA: TGTGCCAGCAGTTTAATCGGTAGGGACAATCAGCCCCAGCATTTT; CDR3 protein: CASSLIGRDNQPQHF
clone size: .; D gene: TRBD2; J gene: TRBJ2-3; CDR3 length: 14; V gene: TRBV27; CDR3 DNA: TGTGCCAGCAGTAGCGGGGCGTTCCGAGATACGCAGTATTTT; CDR3 protein: CASSSGAFRDTQYF
clone size: .; D gene: TRBD1; J gene: TRBJ2-7; CDR3 length: 15; V gene: TRBV4-1; CDR3 DNA: TGCGCCAGCAGTTCCCATTACAGGGGTACCTACGAGCAGTACTTC; CDR3 protein: CASSSHYRGTYEQYF
clone size: few; D gene: .; J gene: TRBJ2-2; CDR3 length: 12; V gene: TRBV15; CDR3 DNA: TGTGCCACCAGCCAGGTGGGCGGGGAGCTGTTTTTT; CDR3 protein: CATSQVGGELFF
clone size: .; D gene: TRBD1; J gene: TRBJ2-7; CDR3 length: 14; V gene: TRBV5-1; CDR3 DNA: TGCGCCAGCAGGAAGACAGGGGAGACCTACGAGCAGTACTTC; CDR3 protein: CASRKTGETYEQYF
clone size: .; D gene: .; J gene: TRBJ2-5; CDR3 length: 13; V gene: TRBV4-3; CDR3 DNA: TGCGCCAGCAGCCAAGATATGCGGGAGACCCAGTACTTC; CDR3 protein: CASSQDMRETQYF
clone size: few; D gene: .; J gene: TRBJ2-7; CDR3 length: 13; V gene: TRBV4-3; CDR3 DNA: TGCGCCAGCAGCCAATGGCAGGGCTTCGAGCAGTACTTC; CDR3 protein: CASSQWQGFEQYF
clone size: .; D gene: TRBD2; J gene: TRBJ2-1; CDR3 length: 16; V gene: TRBV11-2; CDR3 DNA: TGTGCCAGCAGCCAGCATAAGGGAGGGCCGAACGGTGAGCAGTTCTTC; CDR3 protein: CASSQHKGGPNGEQFF
clone size: .; D gene: .; J gene: TRBJ2-3; CDR3 length: 12; V gene: TRBV20-1; CDR3 DNA: TGCAGTGCAGGGGCGGGATCGGATACGCAGTATTTT; CDR3 protein: CSAGAGSDTQYF
clone size: .; D gene: TRBD1; J gene: TRBJ1-4; CDR3 length: 15; V gene: TRBV12-3/TRBV12-4; CDR3 DNA: TGTGCCAGCAGCCTCGACGGGACAGGGGATGAAAAACTGTTTTTT; CDR3 protein: CASSLDGTGDEKLFF
clone size: few; D gene: .; J gene: TRBJ2-1; CDR3 length: 13; V gene: TRBV7-9; CDR3 DNA: TGTGCCAGCAGCCCCAGCCCAGCTGATGAGCAGTTCTTC; CDR3 protein: CASSPSPADEQFF